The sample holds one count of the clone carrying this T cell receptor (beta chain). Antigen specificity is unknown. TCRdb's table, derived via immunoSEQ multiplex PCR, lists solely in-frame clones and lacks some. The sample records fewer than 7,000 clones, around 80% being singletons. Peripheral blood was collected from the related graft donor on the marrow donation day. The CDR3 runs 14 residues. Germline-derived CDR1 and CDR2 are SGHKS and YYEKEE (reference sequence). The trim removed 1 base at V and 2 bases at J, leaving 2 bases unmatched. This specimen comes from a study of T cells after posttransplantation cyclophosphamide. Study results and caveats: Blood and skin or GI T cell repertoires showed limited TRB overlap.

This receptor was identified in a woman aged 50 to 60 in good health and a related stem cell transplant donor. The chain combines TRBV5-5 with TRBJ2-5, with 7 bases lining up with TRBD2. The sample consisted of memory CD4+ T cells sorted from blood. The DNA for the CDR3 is TGTGCCAGCAGCTTGCTAGCGGTACAAGAGACCCAGTACTTC. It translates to CASSLLAVQETQYF.